Following are 12 T cell receptor beta chains from one sample sequenced in a study of chemoradiotherapy in HPV16-positive cancers. Profiled with immunoSEQ multiplex PCR; TCRdb holds only in-frame clones, not every one. This sample carries 1,500 to 2,000 clones, around 90% of them seen once, and the ten largest clones take 2% to 3%. The specimen was tumor tissue, collected from a patient who underwent chemoradiotherapy. The receptors were sampled from a human donor with HPV-associated anogenital cancer.

This chain joins TRBV28 and TRBJ2-7; the D gene could be TRBD1 or TRBD2 (6 bases each). Germline V gives CDR1 MDHEN, CDR2 SYDVKM. The CDR3 extends over 16 amino acids. Between the trimmed V and J ends, which lost 5 bases and 3 bases, there was a span of 20 bases. The CDR3 nucleotides are TGTGCCAGCAGTAACCCGGGTTCGGGGGCCCTCTACGAGCAGTACTTC. Amino acids: CASSNPGSGALYEQYF. The full variable domain, completed using reference TRBV28 and TRBJ2-7, is DVKVTQSSRYLVKRTGEKVFLECVQDMDHENMFWYRQDPGLGLRLIYFSYDVKMKEKGDIPEGYSVSREKKERFSLILESASTNQTSMYLCASSNPGSGALYEQYFGPGTRLTVT.

The table lists this clone with a few counts. V and J are TRBV5-1 and TRBJ2-7; D is ambiguous. CDR1 and CDR2 from the germline V gene are SGHRS and YFSETQ. V lost 4 bases, J lost 4 bases, and 15 bases lay in between. The CDR3 runs to 14 residues. CDR3 residues: CASSPLVGGYEQYF. The CDR3 DNA reads TGCGCCAGCAGCCCCCTCGTGGGTGGTTACGAGCAGTACTTC.

V is TRBV9 and J is TRBJ2-3, with a possible D match to TRBD2 (6 bases). Trimming pared 0 bases from V and 6 bases from J, leaving 20 bases between. In germline, CDR1 is SGDLS, CDR2 YYNGEE. The CDR3 loop spans 17 amino acids. CDR3 region: CASSVAGAGTSRDTQYF. In DNA form, the CDR3 reads TGTGCCAGCAGCGTAGCTGGAGCGGGCACCTCTAGGGATACGCAGTATTTT. Combining the CDR3 with reference TRBV9 and TRBJ2-3 gives the whole variable domain DSGVTQTPKHLITATGQRVTLRCSPRSGDLSVYWYQQSLDQGLQFLIQYYNGEERAKGNILERFSAQQFPDLHSELNLSSLELGDSALYFCASSVAGAGTSRDTQYFGPGTRLTVL.

The V and J genes are TRBV19 and TRBJ2-1, with D maybe TRBD2 (6 bases). Germline loops: CDR1 LNHDA, CDR2 SQIVND (reference sequence). V lost 5 bases, J lost 4 bases, and 15 bases lay in between. The CDR3 spans 15 residues. The chain's CDR3 is CASSPNPGSYNEQFF. The CDR3 DNA reads as TGTGCCAGTAGTCCTAATCCCGGGAGTTACAATGAGCAGTTCTTC.

The chain uses TRBV5-4 and TRBJ2-3; 10 bases are a match to TRBD2. Germline CDR1 is SGHNT and CDR2 is YYREEE (reference sequence). The length of the CDR3 is 16 residues. The ends lost 2 bases at V and 2 bases at J; junction bases unmatched: 5. CDR3 in amino acids: CASSFPSGGTTDTQYF. The CDR3 nucleotides read TGTGCCAGCAGCTTCCCTAGCGGGGGCACCACAGATACGCAGTATTTT.

The rearrangement links TRBV10-2 to TRBJ2-3, with D perhaps TRBD1 (6 bases). Trimming stripped 3 bases from V and 4 bases from J, with 17 bases between. CDR3 size: 16 residues. Germline CDR1 reads WSHSY; CDR2 reads SAAADI. The CDR3 DNA is TGCGCCAGCAGTGATGGCAGGGGCGTTTGGTCAGATACGCAGTATTTT. This gives the protein CASSDGRGVWSDTQYF.

The CDR3 DNA is TGTGCCAGCTCACCCCGGACAGGTGCAGTCTCTGGAAACACCATATATTTT. The encoded protein is CASSPRTGAVSGNTIYF. This chain uses TRBV18 with TRBJ1-3, with TRBD1 identical over 7 bases. CDR3 size: 17 residues. Germline CDR1 and CDR2: KGHSH and LQKENI. The junction had 8 bases not matched to a gene; V was cut back by 3 bases and J by 0 bases.

The CDR3, as DNA: TGTGCCAGCAGCTTAGGGACAGACCCTGGAAACACCATATATTTT. Translating it yields CASSLGTDPGNTIYF. The chain joins TRBV7-9 to TRBJ1-3; perhaps TRBD1 as D (6 bases). The germline V and J ends were trimmed by 1 base and 2 bases, with 9 bases remaining between them. Germline V lookup: CDR1 SEHNR, CDR2 FQNEAQ (reference sequence). The CDR3 has 15 residues.

The CDR3 bases are TGTGCCAGCAAAGCAGGGGTGAACACTGAAGCTTTCTTT. It translates to CASKAGVNTEAFF. The chain employs TRBV28 and TRBJ1-1; a possible D gene is TRBD1 (6 bases). Germline V CDR1 and CDR2: MDHEN, SYDVKM. Trimming shortened V by 7 bases and J by 0 bases, and 9 bases separated the two germline ends. This CDR3 is built from 13 residues.

This chain joins TRBV5-1 and TRBJ2-3; possibly TRBD1 or TRBD2 for D (5 bases each). Germline lookup yields CDR1 SGHRS and CDR2 YFSETQ. CDR3 length: 15 residues. V was shortened by 0 bases and J by 2 bases, with 10 bases between the two germline ends. The CDR3, as DNA: TGCGCCAGCAGCTTGGGAGGGGATCTCACAGATACGCAGTATTTT. Its protein is CASSLGGDLTDTQYF. The entire variable domain, with the rest obtained from reference TRBV5-1 and TRBJ2-3, is as follows: KAGVTQTPRYLIKTRGQQVTLSCSPISGHRSVSWYQQTPGQGLQFLFEYFSETQRNKGNFPGRFSGRQFSNSRSEMNVSTLELGDSALYLCASSLGGDLTDTQYFGPGTRLTVL.

V and J are TRBV29-1 and TRBJ2-1; a possible D gene is TRBD1 (6 bases). The V end lost 6 bases, the J end lost 4 bases, and 13 bases lay between the germline ends. The CDR3 sequence is 13 residues long. CDR1 and CDR2 (germline): SQVTM, ANQGSEA. CDR3 coding DNA: TGCAGCGTGAGGGTGGACAGATACAATGAGCAGTTCTTC. Amino acids: CSVRVDRYNEQFF.

This chain connects TRBV28 to TRBJ2-5; 10 nucleotides align to TRBD2. The CDR3 extends over 12 amino acids. Germline loops: CDR1 MDHEN, CDR2 SYDVKM. The CDR3 DNA is TGTGCGGGAGCGGGAGGGATGGAGACCCAGTACTTC. This translates into CAGAGGMETQYF.